Reported below is one T cell receptor beta chain. This sample stems from a study of blood T cell repertoires in COVID-19. The CDR3 runs to 12 residues. V was clipped by 5 bases and J by 5 bases, with 9 bases between them. The germline CDR1 and CDR2 sequences are MNHEY and SMNVEV (reference sequence). Measured with immunoSEQ multiplex PCR; TCRdb has only the in-frame clones, and not every one. Found here are 220,000 or so clones, around 90% of them singletons; the top ten hold roughly 16%. This receptor was obtained from a man aged 25 to 40 who had been exposed to COVID-19. Sample: PBMCs or T cells enriched from blood (not recorded which). V is TRBV27 and J is TRBJ1-1; possibly TRBD1 for D (6 bases). The CDR3 is CASSPRGTEAFF. CDR3 sequence (DNA): TGTGCCAGCAGTCCTAGGGGGACTGAAGCTTTCTTT.